This section outlines one T cell receptor beta chain sequence together with its context. The CDR3 runs 14 residues. Trimming removed 0 bases at V and 3 bases at J, with 10 bases between. Germline V lookup: CDR1 SGHKS, CDR2 YYEKEE (reference sequence). In the authors' methods: Quantification of nucleated cells was approximated via reference gene primer amplification. Libraries were prepared by immunoSEQ multiplex PCR; TCRdb keeps only in-frame clonotypes and omits some of them. V and J calls and clone size are copied from that table; D and trimming were computed from the DNA. The sample holds around 250,000 clones, roughly nine tenths seen once. The sample originates from a study of blood T cell repertoires in COVID-19. Overall study: The cDNA or gDNA used as material had been derived from T cells, B-cell-depleted T cells, or PBMCs.

This chain uses TRBV5-5 with TRBJ2-7, with D possibly TRBD1 on 5 matching bases. Sequenced input: peripheral blood. The sequence was obtained from a man aged 55 to 70 with acute or convalescent COVID-19. DNA for the CDR3: TGTGCCAGCAGCTTGGTGGGCAGGGACTACGAGCAGTACTTC. It encodes CASSLVGRDYEQYF.